This entry lists 10 T cell receptor beta chains sequenced from one sample in a study of cytomegalovirus exposure and HLA in healthy donors. Only in-frame clones appear in the TCRdb table, and some are missing; sequencing was by immunoSEQ multiplex PCR. The sample carries some 130,000 clones, around four fifths recorded once. Sequenced input: PBMCs. These receptors were collected from a man aged 25 to 45 in good health and CMV-seropositive.

The V call is TRBV23-1, the J call TRBJ2-6; weak D call: TRBD1 (6 bases). TRBV23-1 is an open reading frame whose function is uncertain. V was cut by 10 bases and J by 0 bases, with 19 bases left in between. There are 17 residues in the CDR3. CDR3 DNA sequence: TGCGCCAACCTTACTTGGGACACCCACTCTGGGGCCAACGTCCTGACTTTC. It specifies CANLTWDTHSGANVLTF.

The CDR3 spells CASSDQGGNQPQHF. In nucleotides, the CDR3 is TGCGCCAGCAGCGACCAGGGGGGCAATCAGCCCCAGCATTTT. The chain is built from TRBV5-1 and TRBJ1-5; 7 positions match TRBD1. Unmatched junction bases numbered 3, after V lost 4 bases and J lost 2 bases. The length of the CDR3 is 14 residues. CDR1 and CDR2 (germline): SGHRS, YFSETQ.

The J gene is TRBJ2-5, the V gene TRBV7-8; tentatively, D is TRBD2 (6 bases). Trimming pared 7 bases from V and 4 bases from J, leaving 16 bases between. The CDR3 sequence is 14 residues long. In germline, CDR1 is SGHVS, CDR2 FQNEAQ. CDR3 residues: CASTPGVAGETQYF. As DNA, the CDR3 is TGTGCCAGCACCCCGGGGGTGGCAGGAGAGACCCAGTACTTC.

The chain recombines TRBV10-1 with TRBJ2-2; 9 positions agree with TRBD2. The germline gives CDR1 WNHNN, CDR2 SYGVQD (reference sequence). This CDR3 comprises 17 residues. The J segment lost 3 bases and the V segment lost 2 bases, leaving 7 bases of the junction unmatched. The CDR3 DNA follows: TGCGCCAGCAGTGAGGTCGGTAGCGGGAGTTACACCGGGGAGCTGTTTTTT. Its translation is CASSEVGSGSYTGELFF.

This rearrangement joins TRBV9 to TRBJ2-7, with TRBD2 matching 9 bases. The CDR3 covers 14 residues. The V gene's germline CDR1 is SGDLS and CDR2 YYNGEE. V shed 2 bases and J 5 bases; nucleotides not matched to a gene: 5. The CDR3 protein is CASSVLAGNDEQYF. CDR3 nucleotides: TGTGCCAGCAGCGTCCTAGCGGGAAACGACGAGCAGTACTTC.

For this clone: A read error may account for a junction end that differs from germline. The rearrangement joins TRBV7-2 to TRBJ2-3, with TRBD2 matching 7 bases. Germline assignment: CDR1 SGHTA and CDR2 FQGNSA. There are 15 residues in the CDR3. CDR3 in amino acids: CASRLAGPSTDTQYF. The CDR3 nucleotides read TGTGCCAGCAGATTAGCGGGCCCCAGCACAGATACGCAGTATTTT.

The DNA of the CDR3 is TGCGCCAGCAGCTCCCAGGGCGGAATCTCCTACGAGCAGTACTTC. Its translation is CASSSQGGISYEQYF. The genes are TRBV5-1 and TRBJ2-7; the D gene is possibly TRBD1 (5 bases). CDR1 and CDR2 from the germline V gene are SGHRS and YFSETQ. Trimming took 3 bases from V and 0 from J, leaving 13 bases between them. This CDR3 region has 15 residues.

The chain combines TRBV5-4 with TRBJ1-6; 9 nucleotides match TRBD1. The junction had 9 bases not matched to a gene; V was cut back by 4 bases and J by 10 bases. The CDR3 contains 15 residues. Germline-derived CDR1 and CDR2 are SGHNT and YYREEE (reference sequence). The CDR3 DNA is TGTGCCAGCAGCAGGGCCGGGACAGGGTTCTCACCCCTCCACTTT. It translates to CASSRAGTGFSPLHF.

This clone was counted only a few times. The J gene is TRBJ1-2, the V gene TRBV5-1; D gene unclear. The CDR3 length is 13 residues. Germline CDR1 reads SGHRS; CDR2 reads YFSETQ. Trimming shortened V by 4 bases and J by 0 bases, and 7 bases separated the two germline ends. CDR3 loop: CASSGPSNYGYTF. The CDR3 region has the DNA TGCGCCAGCAGCGGCCCCTCTAACTATGGCTACACCTTC.

The J gene is TRBJ2-5, the V gene TRBV2, with 14 bases fitting TRBD2. The CDR3 spans 15 residues. Losses at the gene ends were 5 bases for V and 4 bases for J; bases not matched to a gene: 3. Germline V gives CDR1 SNHLY, CDR2 FYNNEI. The CDR3 loop is CASSFGTSGRETQYF. The CDR3, as DNA: TGTGCCAGCAGTTTCGGGACTAGCGGGAGAGAGACCCAGTACTTC.